This entry describes one T cell receptor beta chain. V gave up 3 bases and J gave up 1 base, with 12 bases separating them. The germline V gene encodes CDR1 LGHDT and CDR2 YNNKEL (reference sequence). The CDR3 runs 15 residues. This sample stems from a study of blood T cell repertoires in COVID-19. Study summary: Researchers got acute and convalescent COVID-19 samples from the United States, Italy and Spain. T cells, B-cell-depleted T cells, or PBMCs supplied cDNA or gDNA.

Original handling: Amplifying reference gene primers gave estimates of nucleated cell counts. Clones were read by immunoSEQ multiplex PCR, and TCRdb kept only the in-frame ones, dropping some. The V and J calls and the clone size are those of that table, but D and trimming were determined from the DNA. The sample lists just under 80,000 clones, around 80% occurring once. This chain uses TRBV3-1 (or the pseudogene TRBV3-2) with TRBJ2-5, with D perhaps TRBD1 (6 bases). The material sequenced was peripheral blood. This TCR derives from a woman in her 70s with acute or convalescent COVID-19. CDR3 region: CASSQGRGTQETQYF. The CDR3, as DNA: TGTGCCAGCAGCCAGGGCAGGGGTACCCAAGAGACCCAGTACTTC.